These 10 T cell receptor beta chains share one sample of origin, sequenced in a study of human T cells and chemical hapten exposure. Stated time point: patch test 2, 6 weeks after DPC sensitization. Treatment meaning: therapeutic diphenylcyclopropenone sensitization with weekly scalp DPC. TCRdb used MiXCR to reprocess the RACE reads, holding one entry per CDR3 protein. The sample has nearly 85,000 distinct CDR3 sequences, around a tenth seen once. Source: whole blood, taken in connection with sensitization to the hapten diphenylcyclopropenone (DPC). Receptors were obtained from a man aged 18-30 years with alopecia areata. Some clones in this sample may be carry-over from other donors' samples.

This clonotype has ten or more counts. This sequence joins TRBV3-1 and TRBJ1-2, with TRBD1 as a possible D gene (6 bases). The V gene lost 0 bases and the J gene lost 2 bases, with 10 bases spanning the gap. The CDR3 covers 15 residues. Germline V gene lookup returns CDR1 LGHDT and CDR2 YNNKEL (reference sequence). The CDR3 loop reads CASSQEWGANYGYTF. The CDR3 DNA follows: TGTGCCAGCAGCCAAGAATGGGGGGCAAACTATGGCTACACCTTC.

The genes are TRBV27 and TRBJ1-4, with D maybe TRBD1 (5 bases). Trimming cost V 6 bases and J 5 bases, with 16 bases left between them. Germline lookup yields CDR1 MNHEY and CDR2 SMNVEV (reference sequence). The CDR3 consists of 15 residues. The CDR3 sequence is CASSATGTRNEKLFF. In DNA form, the CDR3 reads TGTGCCAGCAGCGCCACCGGGACCAGGAATGAAAAACTGTTTTTT.

This clonotype was found many times. The V call is TRBV4-2, the J call TRBJ1-2, with D unresolved. The CDR3 is 13 residues long. V gave up 0 bases and J gave up 3 bases, with 5 bases separating them. Germline CDR1 is LGHNA and CDR2 is YNFKEQ. This CDR3 reads CASSQEKDYGYTF. The CDR3 region has the DNA TGTGCCAGCAGCCAAGAGAAAGACTATGGCTACACCTTC.

V is TRBV6-1 and J is TRBJ1-5; TRBD1 aligns across 8 bases. V was pared by 1 base and J by 6 bases, with 11 bases of the junction left unmatched. Germline CDR1 and CDR2: MNHNS and SASEGT. CDR3 length equals 17 residues. This chain's CDR3 is CASSEVIRTGISQPQHF. In DNA form, the CDR3 reads TGTGCCAGCAGTGAAGTAATCAGGACAGGGATTAGTCAGCCCCAGCATTTT.

The rearrangement joins TRBV7-3 to TRBJ1-6; D uncertain. The length of the CDR3 is 14 residues. The V end lost 1 base, the J end lost 7 bases, and 8 bases lay between the germline ends. CDR1 is SGHTA, CDR2 FQGTGA, per germline. CDR3 DNA sequence: TGTGCCAGCAGCTTAAATCGACGAAATTCACCCCTCCACTTT. Its translation: CASSLNRRNSPLHF.

This clonotype has just a few counts. J is TRBJ1-5 and V is TRBV28, with D uncertain. CDR1 is MDHEN and CDR2 is SYDVKM in the germline V gene. This CDR3 is built from 12 residues. Trimming took 7 bases from V and 3 from J, leaving 7 bases between them. The CDR3 loop is CASTPPNQPQHF. In DNA, the CDR3 is TGTGCCAGCACCCCTCCCAATCAGCCCCAGCATTTT.

The chain has TRBV7-9 and TRBJ2-7; D is undetermined. V was clipped by 5 bases and J by 3 bases, with 5 bases between them. The CDR3 consists of 11 residues. Germline V gene data show CDR1 as SEHNR and CDR2 as FQNEAQ (reference sequence). The CDR3 region is CASSIGYEQYF. The CDR3 nucleotides read TGTGCCAGCAGCATCGGCTACGAGCAGTACTTC.

This clonotype has only a few counts. The chain is built from TRBV7-9 and TRBJ2-5; tentative D call: TRBD2 (6 bases). The CDR3 covers 15 residues. Trimming cost V 5 bases and J 6 bases, with 19 bases left between them. From germline, CDR1 is SEHNR and CDR2 FQNEAQ (reference sequence). The DNA for the CDR3 is TGTGCCAGCAGCACGCGGAGGGCGTGGGGCCAGACCCAGTACTTC. Its translation is CASSTRRAWGQTQYF.

This clonotype appeared a few times. The genes are TRBV5-1 and TRBJ1-4; D unclear. CDR1 and CDR2 from the germline V gene are SGHRS and YFSETQ. The CDR3 spans 14 residues. Trimming removed 3 bases from V and 4 bases from J, with 10 bases in between. CDR3 residues: CASSSAGSNEKLFF. CDR3 nucleotide sequence: TGCGCCAGCAGCTCCGCGGGGAGTAATGAAAAACTGTTTTTT.

This clonotype was counted ten times or more. The V call is TRBV27, the J call TRBJ2-7; D unresolved. Germline CDR1 and CDR2: MNHEY and SMNVEV (reference sequence). The CDR3 totals 14 residues. Between the trimmed V and J ends, which lost 6 bases and 6 bases, there was a span of 18 bases. CDR3 bases: TGTGCCAGCAGCATAGACGGTGTCATAAGCGAGCAGTACTTC. It specifies CASSIDGVISEQYF.